This entry lists 6 T cell receptor beta chains sequenced from one sample in a study of response to subunit inactivated influenza vaccine. MiXCR, applied by TCRdb to the RT-PCR reads, yields one record per CDR3 protein. The data contain 450,000 to 500,000 distinct CDR3 sequences, roughly 11% of them singletons. The input for sequencing was PBMCs from blood, taken 40 to 50 days after vaccination. All receptors come from a man aged 45-60 years who received an inactivated influenza vaccine.

This clonotype has just a few counts. The chain links TRBV12-3 or TRBV12-4 to TRBJ2-1; D not resolved. With 4 bases removed from V and 8 bases from J, the gap between germline ends came to 12 bases. This CDR3 spans 13 amino acids. The CDR3 DNA reads as TGTGCCAGCAGTTCTGCTAGGTTCGATGAGCAGTTCTTC. Amino acids: CASSSARFDEQFF.

The chain has TRBV29-1 and TRBJ2-3; 8 bases fit TRBD2. Germline lookup yields CDR1 SQVTM and CDR2 ANQGSEA. The junction had 3 bases not matched to a gene; V was cut back by 6 bases and J by 1 base. The CDR3 covers 13 residues. In DNA form, the CDR3 reads TGCAGCGTGGGACTAGACCGCACAGATACGCAGTATTTT. It is translated as CSVGLDRTDTQYF.

This clonotype was seen at least ten times. V usage is TRBV20-1 and J usage is TRBJ2-1; 9 bases are shared with TRBD2. CDR1 and CDR2 from the germline V gene are DFQATT and SNEGSKA (reference sequence). There are 14 residues in the CDR3. With V trimmed by 1 base and J by 5 bases, 3 bases remained unmatched. In DNA, the CDR3 is TGCAGTGCTAGAGGTCTAGCGGGGAACAATGAGCAGTTCTTC. It encodes CSARGLAGNNEQFF.

This clonotype was detected a few times. The chain is built from TRBV7-2 and TRBJ1-5, with D unclear. Germline CDR1 SGHTA, CDR2 FQGNSA. V dropped 2 bases and J dropped 5 bases, with 7 bases sitting between them. This CDR3 contains 13 residues. The CDR3: CASSLKRDQPQHF. CDR3 nucleotide sequence: TGTGCCAGCAGCTTAAAGCGTGATCAGCCCCAGCATTTT. Full variable domain (remainder filled in from reference TRBV7-2 and TRBJ1-5): GAGVSQSPSNKVTEKGKDVELRCDPISGHTALYWYRQSLGQGLEFLIYFQGNSAPDKSGLPSDRFSAERTGGSVSTLTIQRTQQEDSAVYLCASSLKRDQPQHFGDGTRLSIL.

This clonotype has just a few counts. The chain uses TRBV6-1 and TRBJ2-6; no reliable D call. The CDR3 spans 14 residues. The germline V and J ends were trimmed by 7 bases and 4 bases, with 11 bases remaining between them. CDR1 and CDR2 from the germline V gene are MNHNS and SASEGT. For the CDR3, the DNA is TGTGCCAGCACCTCAGATACGGGGGCCAACGTCCTGACTTTC. It yields the protein CASTSDTGANVLTF.

The sample holds a few counts of this clonotype. This sequence joins TRBV12-3 or TRBV12-4 and TRBJ2-5; D possibly corresponds to TRBD2 (6 bases). V was shortened by 4 bases and J by 4 bases, with 16 bases between the two germline ends. This CDR3 is 15 amino acids long. CDR3 sequence: CASSSSLGGGETQYF. CDR3 DNA sequence: TGTGCCAGCAGTTCCTCCTTGGGGGGTGGAGAGACCCAGTACTTC.